This T cell receptor beta chain was recorded in a study of T cell changes during pregnancy in multiple sclerosis. The length of the CDR3 is 16 residues. The ends lost 5 bases at V and 4 bases at J; junction bases unmatched: 6. Germline V gene sequence: CDR1 SGHTA, CDR2 FQGNSA. Assay used: immunoSEQ multiplex PCR; TCRdb lists only in-frame clones, some missing. Of around 35,000 clones in the sample, roughly 94% are singletons; the top ten hold about 0.46%. The specimen comprised CD4+ T cells from peripheral blood mononuclear cells, sampled after pregnancy. This chain links TRBV7-2 with TRBJ2-2; 11 bases are a match to TRBD1. The sequence was collected from a female donor with multiple sclerosis, enrolled in a pregnancy study. The CDR3 spells CASSARTGGGTGELFF. The CDR3 DNA reads as TGTGCCAGCAGCGCTCGGACAGGGGGCGGCACCGGGGAGCTGTTTTTT.